The 27 T cell receptor beta chains in this list originate from one sample, sequenced in a study of graft-versus-host responses after intestinal transplantation. These receptors are not linked to any known antigen. Sequenced by immunoSEQ multiplex PCR; TCRdb stores in-frame clones only, minus some. The sample has 20,000 to 25,000 clones, approximately 82% seen once. This sample comprised unstimulated CD8+ T cells sorted from spleen or lymph node cells, obtained before transplant. These receptors all stem from a human donor who was the organ donor for an intestinal transplant.

This chain joins TRBV7-9 and TRBJ2-1, with TRBD2 matching over 11 bases. Germline V CDR1 and CDR2: SEHNR, FQNEAQ (reference sequence). V dropped 5 bases and J dropped 4; count of bases not matched to a gene: 7. CDR3 length equals 16 residues. CDR3 DNA sequence: TGTGCCAGCAGCATTAGCGGGGGGGCCCGGTACAATGAGCAGTTCTTC. Its translation: CASSISGGARYNEQFF.

This clone was seen once. The chain combines TRBV9 with TRBJ2-3; 8 positions agree with TRBD2. V shed 0 bases and J 6 bases; nucleotides not matched to a gene: 6. The CDR3 runs 15 residues. The V gene's germline CDR1 is SGDLS and CDR2 YYNGEE. For the CDR3, the DNA is TGTGCCAGCAGCGTAGGGACTAGCATTATTGATACGCAGTATTTT. Its translation: CASSVGTSIIDTQYF.

The V call is TRBV11-2, the J call TRBJ2-5; 12 bases match TRBD2. The tail of the sequence fits TRBJ2-7 better, so the J call may be wrong. Germline V lookup: CDR1 SGHAT, CDR2 FQNNGV. The CDR3 totals 15 residues. CDR3 sequence reads: CASSFGTSGFYEQYF. In DNA, the CDR3 is TGTGCCAGCAGCTTCGGGACTAGCGGGTTCTACGAGCAGTACTTC.

CDR3 DNA sequence: TGTGCCAGCAGTTCTAGGGACACCGGGGAGCTGTTTTTT. It is translated as CASSSRDTGELFF. The chain joins TRBV25-1 to TRBJ2-2, with D uncertain. This CDR3 is built from 13 residues. V lost 5 bases, J lost 3 bases, and 7 bases lay in between. Germline V gives CDR1 MGHDK, CDR2 SYGVNS. Complete variable domain (other parts from reference TRBV25-1 and TRBJ2-2): EADIYQTPRYLVIGTGKKITLECSQTMGHDKMYWYQQDPGMELHLIHYSYGVNSTEKGDLSSESTVSRIRTEHFPLTLESARPSHTSQYLCASSSRDTGELFFGEGSRLTVL.

The chain employs TRBV29-1 and TRBJ2-3, with D tentatively TRBD2 (7 bases). This CDR3 region has 15 residues. Trimming removed 3 bases from V and 1 base from J, with 14 bases in between. The V gene's germline CDR1 is SQVTM and CDR2 ANQGSEA. CDR3 DNA sequence: TGCAGCGTTGAGGGGGGGGCGGGTGGCACAGATACGCAGTATTTT. Amino acids: CSVEGGAGGTDTQYF.

The J gene is TRBJ1-1, the V gene TRBV6-5; D is perhaps TRBD1 (5 bases). V lost 2 bases and J lost 7, with 5 bases in between. Germline CDR1 is MNHEY and CDR2 is SVGAGI. The CDR3 is made up of 11 amino acids. This chain's CDR3 is CASSYQGEAFF. The CDR3 DNA is TGTGCCAGCAGTTACCAGGGTGAAGCTTTCTTT.

The chain joins TRBV7-8 to TRBJ1-4; unclear D gene. Germline V gives CDR1 SGHVS, CDR2 FQNEAQ. V shed 3 bases and J shed 5 bases, with 10 bases lying between them. CDR3 size: 14 residues. CDR3 loop: CASSLTGPNEKLFF. For the CDR3, the DNA is TGTGCCAGCAGCTTGACCGGGCCGAATGAAAAACTGTTTTTT.

The V call is TRBV15, the J call TRBJ1-2, with D tentatively TRBD1 (5 bases). V was trimmed by 1 base and J by 3 bases, leaving 15 bases between them. The CDR3 totals 16 residues. Per the germline V gene, CDR1 is LNHNV and CDR2 is YYDKDF (reference sequence). The CDR3 region is CATSRASRQLYYGYTF. The CDR3 region has the DNA TGTGCCACCAGCAGAGCCTCGAGACAGTTGTACTATGGCTACACCTTC.

V usage is TRBV7-9 and J usage is TRBJ2-7; D unresolved. V shed 1 base and J shed 4 bases, with 14 bases lying between them. The CDR3 extends over 15 amino acids. CDR1 and CDR2 from the germline V gene are SEHNR and FQNEAQ (reference sequence). The chain's CDR3 is CASSLGPGSAYEQYF. The CDR3 DNA follows: TGTGCCAGCAGCTTAGGGCCAGGTTCCGCTTACGAGCAGTACTTC.

The chain has TRBV5-6 and TRBJ2-2; D assignment may be TRBD1 or TRBD2 (5 bases each). Germline CDR1 is SGHDT and CDR2 is YYEEEE. Trimming cost V 4 bases and J 4 bases, with 8 bases left between them. The CDR3 is made up of 13 amino acids. DNA for the CDR3: TGTGCCAGCAGCCGGGGCGGCACCGGGGAGCTGTTTTTT. It translates to CASSRGGTGELFF.

In its sample, this clone was seen a few times. V usage is TRBV6-6 and J usage is TRBJ2-7; 12 bases agree with TRBD2. Per germline, CDR1 MNHNY and CDR2 SVGAGI (reference sequence). This CDR3 has 15 residues. V trimming: 5 bases; J trimming: 3 bases; junction bases outside the gene matches: 5. CDR3 sequence reads: CASSAGLAGSYEQYF. In DNA, the CDR3 is TGTGCCAGCAGTGCGGGACTAGCGGGTAGCTACGAGCAGTACTTC.

The V call is TRBV6-5, the J call TRBJ2-5; tentative D call: TRBD2 (6 bases). The CDR3 is 13 amino acids. Looked up from germline, CDR1 is MNHEY and CDR2 is SVGAGI. The V end was cut by 3 bases, the J end by 5 bases, with 10 bases between. In DNA form, the CDR3 reads TGTGCCAGCAGTTATGGGCGGGATGAGACCCAGTACTTC. Protein: CASSYGRDETQYF.

The CDR3 DNA is TGTGCCAGCAGCAGGGGGCACACAGATACGCAGTATTTT. It codes for CASSRGHTDTQYF. The chain has TRBV7-7 and TRBJ2-3, with 7 nucleotides matching TRBD1. Trimming cost V 5 bases and J 2 bases; bases outside gene matches: 1. The CDR3 runs 13 residues. Germline V gene lookup returns CDR1 SSHAT and CDR2 FNYEAQ (reference sequence).

The chain joins TRBV9 to TRBJ1-2; 7 positions match TRBD1. The ends lost 0 bases at V and 4 bases at J; junction bases unmatched: 6. CDR1 is SGDLS and CDR2 is YYNGEE in the germline V gene. This CDR3 has 15 amino acids. The CDR3 spells CASSVGDRATYGYTF. The CDR3 region has the DNA TGTGCCAGCAGCGTAGGAGACAGGGCCACCTATGGCTACACCTTC.

The gene calls are TRBV6-5 and TRBJ2-7; the D gene is possibly TRBD2 (6 bases). There are 13 residues in the CDR3. V dropped 6 bases and J dropped 6 bases, with 15 bases sitting between them. The germline gives CDR1 MNHEY, CDR2 SVGAGI. CDR3 sequence reads: CASSHQTSSEQYF. The CDR3 DNA is TGTGCCAGCAGCCACCAGACTAGTTCCGAGCAGTACTTC.

The rearrangement links TRBV19 to TRBJ2-2; weak D call: TRBD2 (5 bases). Trimming stripped 7 bases from V and 3 bases from J, with 24 bases between. Germline assignment: CDR1 LNHDA and CDR2 SQIVND (reference sequence). The CDR3 length is 18 residues. This CDR3 is CASTPDSSDWSDTGELFF. The CDR3 DNA reads as TGTGCCAGTACTCCGGACTCCTCGGATTGGAGTGACACCGGGGAGCTGTTTTTT. Based on the CDR3 plus reference TRBV19 and TRBJ2-2, the full variable domain is DGGITQSPKYLFRKEGQNVTLSCEQNLNHDAMYWYRQDPGQGLRLIYYSQIVNDFQKGDIAEGYSVSREKKESFPLTVTSAQKNPTAFYLCASTPDSSDWSDTGELFFGEGSRLTVL.

This clone was seen a handful of times. V and J are TRBV19 and TRBJ1-3; D call uncertain. This CDR3 comprises 16 residues. V lost 3 bases to trimming and J lost 4 bases, with 16 bases between them. Germline V CDR1 and CDR2: LNHDA, SQIVND (reference sequence). CDR3 in amino acids: CASSIKGKRSGNTIYF. The CDR3 DNA reads as TGTGCCAGTAGTATCAAGGGAAAACGTTCCGGAAACACCATATATTTT. The full variable domain, completed using reference TRBV19 and TRBJ1-3, is DGGITQSPKYLFRKEGQNVTLSCEQNLNHDAMYWYRQDPGQGLRLIYYSQIVNDFQKGDIAEGYSVSREKKESFPLTVTSAQKNPTAFYLCASSIKGKRSGNTIYFGEGSWLTVV.

In DNA form, the CDR3 reads TGTGCCAGCAGCTTAGATAGAAGCGGGAGCGCCCACGAGCAGTACTTC. The encoded protein is CASSLDRSGSAHEQYF. The rearrangement uses TRBV13 and TRBJ2-7; 8 bases agree with TRBD2. There are 16 residues in the CDR3. J gave up 5 bases and V 1 base, and 10 bases lay outside the gene matches. Germline V lookup: CDR1 PRHDT, CDR2 FYEKMQ (reference sequence).

The chain joins TRBV30 to TRBJ1-1; a possible D gene is TRBD1 (5 bases). Germline V gene data show CDR1 as GTSNPN and CDR2 as SVGIG (reference sequence). Trimming left V 0 bases short and J 1 base short, with 6 bases between. CDR3 length: 13 residues. The CDR3 is CAWSVGQNTEAFF. DNA of the CDR3: TGTGCCTGGAGTGTAGGACAGAACACTGAAGCTTTCTTT.

V is TRBV7-8 and J is TRBJ2-7, with 11 bases fitting TRBD1. The CDR3 is 16 residues long. Per germline, CDR1 SGHVS and CDR2 FQNEAQ. After removal of 4 bases from V and 4 bases from J, the junction contained 9 bases not matched to a gene. CDR3 region: CASSYRTGGARYEQYF. CDR3 bases: TGTGCCAGCAGCTATCGGACAGGGGGCGCAAGATACGAGCAGTACTTC.

The V gene is TRBV18, the J gene TRBJ1-1; 8 positions agree with TRBD1. Per the germline V gene, CDR1 is KGHSH and CDR2 is LQKENI. The CDR3 is 16 residues long. The V segment lost 6 bases and the J segment 4 bases; nucleotides outside the gene matches: 13. The CDR3 region is CASSQNAGGGSTEAFF. CDR3 nucleotides: TGTGCCAGCTCCCAAAACGCAGGGGGCGGGAGCACTGAAGCTTTCTTT. The whole variable domain, filled in from reference TRBV18 and TRBJ1-1, reads NAGVMQNPRHLVRRRGQEARLRCSPMKGHSHVYWYRQLPEEGLKFMVYLQKENIIDESGMPKERFSAEFPKEGPSILRIQQVVRGDSAAYFCASSQNAGGGSTEAFFGQGTRLTVV.

This clone showed up just a few times. The V and J genes are TRBV13 and TRBJ2-5, with 9 positions matching TRBD2. J lost 1 base, V lost 5 bases, and 2 bases had no gene match. The CDR3 is made up of 14 amino acids. In germline, CDR1 is PRHDT, CDR2 FYEKMQ (reference sequence). DNA for the CDR3: TGTGCCAGCAGCCCGCGGGGGGGCCAAGAGACCCAGTACTTC. Its protein is CASSPRGGQETQYF. The full variable domain, its missing parts supplied by reference TRBV13 and TRBJ2-5, is AAGVIQSPRHLIKEKRETATLKCYPIPRHDTVYWYQQGPGQDPQFLISFYEKMQSDKGSIPDRFSAQQFSDYHSELNMSSLELGDSALYFCASSPRGGQETQYFGPGTRLLVL.

The chain couples TRBV6-4 to TRBJ2-6, with D hard to call. Looked up from germline, CDR1 is MRHNA and CDR2 is SNTAGT. The CDR3 extends over 15 amino acids. V shed 0 bases and J shed 0 bases, with 3 bases lying between them. CDR3 loop: CASSDSVSGANVLTF. CDR3 sequence (DNA): TGTGCCAGCAGTGACTCCGTCTCTGGGGCCAACGTCCTGACTTTC.

This chain uses TRBV15 with TRBJ2-2; D is unclear. Deletions cut 1 base from V and 1 base from J, with 4 bases between. This CDR3 contains 14 residues. Germline V gene lookup returns CDR1 LNHNV and CDR2 YYDKDF (reference sequence). In nucleotides, the CDR3 is TGTGCCACCAGCAGAGGCGAGAACACCGGGGAGCTGTTTTTT. Its protein product is CATSRGENTGELFF.

This clone appeared once. The CDR3 loop reads CAWSPSTGDADTQYF. The CDR3 DNA sequence: TGTGCCTGGAGTCCGAGCACCGGAGACGCAGATACGCAGTATTTT. The chain has TRBV30 and TRBJ2-3; D uncertain. Deletions cut 2 bases from V and 4 bases from J, with 16 bases between. Germline V CDR1 and CDR2: GTSNPN, SVGIG (reference sequence). The CDR3 covers 15 residues.

The chain carries TRBV13 and TRBJ1-2, with D maybe TRBD1 (6 bases). Per the germline V gene, CDR1 is PRHDT and CDR2 is FYEKMQ (reference sequence). The CDR3 loop spans 12 amino acids. With 6 bases removed from V and 7 bases from J, the gap between germline ends came to 12 bases. CDR3 sequence: CASSSDSFGYTF. The CDR3 DNA sequence: TGTGCCAGCAGTTCGGACAGTTTTGGCTACACCTTC. Full variable domain (remainder filled in from reference TRBV13 and TRBJ1-2): AAGVIQSPRHLIKEKRETATLKCYPIPRHDTVYWYQQGPGQDPQFLISFYEKMQSDKGSIPDRFSAQQFSDYHSELNMSSLELGDSALYFCASSSDSFGYTFGSGTRLTVV.

The chain links TRBV30 to TRBJ1-3, with no clear D. Trimming took 2 bases from V and 0 from J, leaving 11 bases between them. This CDR3 comprises 15 residues. CDR1 and CDR2 from the germline V gene are GTSNPN and SVGIG (reference sequence). CDR3 in DNA: TGTGCCTGGAGTCCCGCCCGGATCTCTGGAAACACCATATATTTT. Its translation is CAWSPARISGNTIYF.